The clone carrying this T cell receptor (beta chain) was found a few times. Antigen unknown. This record belongs to a study of CD8 T cells in ankylosing spondylitis. Study outcomes and limitations: Reactive arthritis synovial fluid and blood previously showed some of these motif variants. Disease-associated clones were reportedly significantly overrepresented in matched ankylosing spondylitis synovial fluid.

It was by quantitative 5'-RACE with molecular barcodes that TCR beta libraries were made. TCRdb re-derived calls from the 5' RACE reads in MiXCR, one entry per CDR3 protein. This table has about 200,000 distinct CDR3 sequences, about a quarter appearing once. Losses at the gene ends were 0 bases for V and 0 bases for J; bases not matched to a gene: 4. The CDR3 contains 15 residues. Germline V lookup: CDR1 DFQATT, CDR2 SNEGSKA (reference sequence). What was sequenced was blood, either unsorted or a sorted T cell fraction (not recorded which). This TCR was recovered from a male donor with ankylosing spondylitis or in good health (not recorded which). The chain recombines TRBV20-1 with TRBJ2-5; TRBD1 aligns across 7 bases. CDR3: CSARDPGQYQETQYF. CDR3 coding DNA: TGCAGTGCTAGAGACCCGGGACAGTACCAAGAGACCCAGTACTTC.